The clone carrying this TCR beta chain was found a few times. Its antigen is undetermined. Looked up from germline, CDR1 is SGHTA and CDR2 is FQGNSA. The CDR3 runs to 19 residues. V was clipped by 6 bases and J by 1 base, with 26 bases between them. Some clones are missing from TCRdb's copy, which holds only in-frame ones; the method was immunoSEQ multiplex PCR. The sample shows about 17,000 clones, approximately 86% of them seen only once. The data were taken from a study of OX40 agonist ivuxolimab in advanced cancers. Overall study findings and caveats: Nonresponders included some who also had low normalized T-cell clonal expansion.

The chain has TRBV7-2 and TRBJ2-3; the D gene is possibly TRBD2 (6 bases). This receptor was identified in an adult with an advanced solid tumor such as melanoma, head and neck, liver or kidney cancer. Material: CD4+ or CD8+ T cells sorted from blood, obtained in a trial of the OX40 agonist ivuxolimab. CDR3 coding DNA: TGTGCCAGCAGACAAAGAAGTGGGTTCTCGGCTAGCGGCACAGATACGCAGTATTTT. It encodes CASRQRSGFSASGTDTQYF.